What follows describes a single T cell receptor (beta chain). Antigen unknown. The CDR3 is 15 amino acids. Germline V lookup: CDR1 SGDLS, CDR2 YYNGEE. V trimming: 0 bases; J trimming: 5 bases; junction bases outside the gene matches: 2. The Oncomine TCR Beta short-read assay was what sequenced the DNA obtained from cultured CD4+ T cells. TCRdb reprocessed the PCR reads via MiXCR and lists one record per CDR3 protein. The data show fewer than 25,000 distinct CDR3 sequences, 45% to 60% seen once. Described treatment: approximately nine-day PBMC culture with coronavirus spike peptide pools or control peptides (ViraFEST assay). This entry comes from a study of vaccination and CD4 T cells after COVID-19. Study background: Cells were stimulated with overlapping spike peptides from SARS-CoV-2, HCoV-NL63, HCoV-OC43 and HCoV-229E.

This TCR came from a human donor who had recovered from COVID-19. Sequenced material: CD4+ T cells from blood, cultured in vitro. V is TRBV9 and J is TRBJ1-5, with 10 bases matching TRBD1. The CDR3 here is CASSVGQGADQPQHF. CDR3 coding DNA: TGTGCCAGCAGCGTAGGACAGGGGGCTGATCAGCCCCAGCATTTT.